The source of this T cell receptor beta chain is a study of identical twins. The study, taken as a whole, reports: With monozygotic twins, out-of-frame TCR alpha sharing exceeded what models estimated.

A single record per CDR3 protein comes from TCRdb applying MiXCR to the 5' RACE reads. The sample holds 1.5 million to 2 million distinct CDR3 sequences, about 32% seen once. This clonotype was counted only a few times. Its antigen remains unknown. Germline assignment: CDR1 MNHNS and CDR2 SASEGT. V was trimmed by 7 bases and J by 4 bases, leaving 16 bases between them. The CDR3 is 14 amino acids. The TCR originated in a newborn girl in good health. Sequencing was done on a sample of cord blood. The rearrangement joins TRBV6-1 to TRBJ1-2, with D perhaps TRBD1 (5 bases). CDR3 residues: CASNQGAAFYGYTF. The DNA of the CDR3 is TGTGCCAGCAACCAAGGGGCCGCCTTCTATGGCTACACCTTC.